This TCR beta chain derives from a study of identical twins. CDR1 LGHDT and CDR2 YNNKEL come from the germline V gene (reference sequence). V shed 5 bases and J shed 3 bases, with 19 bases lying between them. The CDR3 is 16 amino acids. The table lists this clonotype with a few counts. Each CDR3 protein gets one entry after TCRdb re-called the 5' RACE reads with MiXCR. The sample contains around 250,000 distinct CDR3 sequences, 5.5% to 7.5% of which appear only once. This same sample was also taken into another study, of T cells expressing NK-cell markers.

The TCR originated in a woman in her late teens or twenties in good health. Sequencing was performed on CD8+ T cells sorted from blood. The chain combines TRBV3-1 with TRBJ1-2; TRBD1 might be the D (6 bases). CDR3 bases: TGTGCCAGCAGCGCAATACCAAACAGGGTTTACTATGGCTACACCTTC. This translates into CASSAIPNRVYYGYTF.